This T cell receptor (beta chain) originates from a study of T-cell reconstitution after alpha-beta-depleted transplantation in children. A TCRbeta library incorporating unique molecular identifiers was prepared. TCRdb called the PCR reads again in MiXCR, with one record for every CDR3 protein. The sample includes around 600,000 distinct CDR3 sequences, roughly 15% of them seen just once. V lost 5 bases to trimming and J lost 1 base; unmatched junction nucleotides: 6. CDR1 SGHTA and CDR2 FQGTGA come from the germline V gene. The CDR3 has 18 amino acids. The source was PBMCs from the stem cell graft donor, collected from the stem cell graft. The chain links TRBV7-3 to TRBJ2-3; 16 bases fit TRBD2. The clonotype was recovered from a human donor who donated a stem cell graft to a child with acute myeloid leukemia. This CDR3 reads CASSLGTSGGAGTDTQYF. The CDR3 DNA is TGTGCCAGCAGCCTCGGGACTAGCGGGGGGGCCGGCACAGATACGCAGTATTTT.